The next 17 T cell receptor beta chains were all read from a single sample in a study of cytotoxic CD8 clonotypes in ibrutinib-treated CLL. Only in-frame clones appear in the TCRdb table, and some are missing; sequencing was by immunoSEQ multiplex PCR. The data contain around 140,000 clones, approximately 83% of them singletons. The specimen was PBMCs, collected after 24 months of ibrutinib treatment. The receptors were gathered from a human donor with chronic lymphocytic leukemia.

The V and J genes are TRBV2 and TRBJ2-7, with TRBD2 as a possible D gene (5 bases). The CDR3 extends over 14 amino acids. Germline V lookup: CDR1 SNHLY, CDR2 FYNNEI. Trimming shortened V by 6 bases and J by 3 bases, and 15 bases separated the two germline ends. CDR3 region: CASRAVEVVYEQYF. Written as DNA, the CDR3 is TGTGCCAGCAGGGCGGTGGAGGTCGTCTACGAGCAGTACTTC.

The rearrangement joins TRBV28 to TRBJ2-6; 8 positions agree with TRBD1. The germline V gene has CDR1 MDHEN and CDR2 SYDVKM. V was clipped by 4 bases and J by 2 bases; unmatched bases: 16. The CDR3 contains 20 residues. The DNA of the CDR3 is TGTGCCAGCAGTTCCCCCGTGACAGGGGATTCTTGGACTGGGGCCAACGTCCTGACTTTC. Protein sequence: CASSSPVTGDSWTGANVLTF.

The table lists this clone with a few counts. The rearrangement joins TRBV19 to TRBJ2-3; no definite D call. Deletions cut 7 bases from V and 4 bases from J, with 12 bases between. Germline V gene sequence: CDR1 LNHDA, CDR2 SQIVND (reference sequence). The CDR3 is 13 residues long. CDR3 DNA: TGTGCCAGTACCGCATTTGGGGCAGATACGCAGTATTTT. Translated, it gives CASTAFGADTQYF.

The chain recombines TRBV5-1 with TRBJ2-7; D is undetermined. V was cut by 2 bases and J by 0 bases, with 12 bases left in between. Germline V gene sequence: CDR1 SGHRS, CDR2 YFSETQ. This CDR3 is built from 15 residues. CDR3 in amino acids: CASSFFFRDSYEQYF. CDR3 in DNA: TGCGCCAGCAGCTTCTTTTTTAGGGACTCCTACGAGCAGTACTTC. Full variable domain (rest looked up from reference TRBV5-1 and TRBJ2-7): KAGVTQTPRYLIKTRGQQVTLSCSPISGHRSVSWYQQTPGQGLQFLFEYFSETQRNKGNFPGRFSGRQFSNSRSEMNVSTLELGDSALYLCASSFFFRDSYEQYFGPGTRLTVT.

This clone was seen once. V usage is TRBV30 and J usage is TRBJ1-2; 12 bases agree with TRBD1. There are 15 residues in the CDR3. CDR1 GTSNPN and CDR2 SVGIG come from the germline V gene (reference sequence). V gave up 4 bases and J gave up 7 bases; unmatched junction bases: 10. The CDR3 DNA reads as TGTGCCTGGATGCCACTAGGGACAGGGGGCCGTGGCTACACCTTC. It is translated as CAWMPLGTGGRGYTF.

On this clone itself: The same CDR3 can be traced to other DNA sequences in this sample. The V gene is TRBV5-6, the J gene TRBJ2-3; D gene unclear. Germline CDR1 and CDR2: SGHDT and YYEEEE. V shed 2 bases and J shed 6 bases, with 7 bases lying between them. This CDR3 region has 12 residues. The CDR3 region has the DNA TGTGCCAGCAGCTTAGCCAGGGATACGCAGTATTTT. Its protein is CASSLARDTQYF.

The V call is TRBV9, the J call TRBJ2-5, with D perhaps being TRBD1 or TRBD2 (5 bases each). With 3 bases removed from V and 7 bases from J, the gap between germline ends came to 19 bases. The CDR3 totals 15 residues. Germline CDR1 reads SGDLS; CDR2 reads YYNGEE. CDR3 amino acids: CASSASGTTEGTQYF. The CDR3 nucleotides are TGTGCCAGCAGCGCATCCGGGACCACGGAAGGGACCCAGTACTTC. Using reference TRBV9 and TRBJ2-5 for the parts outside the CDR3, the full variable domain is DSGVTQTPKHLITATGQRVTLRCSPRSGDLSVYWYQQSLDQGLQFLIQYYNGEERAKGNILERFSAQQFPDLHSELNLSSLELGDSALYFCASSASGTTEGTQYFGPGTRLLVL.

CDR3 protein: CASSREPGTTRGYTF. CDR3 sequence (DNA): TGTGCCAGCAGCCGTGAACCCGGGACGACGAGGGGCTACACCTTC. The chain is built from TRBV14 and TRBJ1-2; the D gene is possibly TRBD1 (5 bases). The V gene's germline CDR1 is SGHDN and CDR2 FVKESK. The V gene lost 4 bases and the J gene lost 8 bases, with 20 bases spanning the gap. The CDR3 extends over 15 amino acids. Full variable domain (remainder filled in from reference TRBV14 and TRBJ1-2): EAGVTQFPSHSVIEKGQTVTLRCDPISGHDNLYWYRRVMGKEIKFLLHFVKESKQDESGMPNNRFLAERTGGTYSTLKVQPAELEDSGVYFCASSREPGTTRGYTFGSGTRLTVV.

The CDR3 DNA follows: TGCGCCAGCAGCTTGGACAGGGCCTCGAGTAGCGGGGGGATCGAAGAGACCCAGTACTTC. Its protein product is CASSLDRASSSGGIEETQYF. The chain uses TRBV5-1 and TRBJ2-5; TRBD2 agrees at 10 bases. Trimming cost V 0 bases and J 3 bases; bases outside gene matches: 17. Per germline, CDR1 SGHRS and CDR2 YFSETQ. The CDR3 is 20 amino acids.

The J gene is TRBJ1-2, the V gene TRBV28, with unresolved D. V gave up 1 base and J gave up 8 bases, with 14 bases separating them. This CDR3 is built from 14 residues. Germline lookup yields CDR1 MDHEN and CDR2 SYDVKM. CDR3 region: CASSLSRGVEGYTF. CDR3 nucleotide sequence: TGTGCCAGCAGTTTATCCCGCGGGGTTGAAGGCTACACCTTC.

This clone is a singleton in its sample. This chain joins TRBV29-1 and TRBJ2-7; the D gene is possibly TRBD1 (6 bases). The V and J ends lost 4 bases and 6 bases respectively, with 16 bases between them. There are 13 residues in the CDR3. Germline V CDR1 and CDR2: SQVTM, ANQGSEA. This CDR3 is CSVGRQEGGEQYF. The CDR3 nucleotides are TGCAGCGTTGGGCGACAGGAAGGGGGCGAGCAGTACTTC.

This clone was counted between two and nine times. The chain uses TRBV30 and TRBJ1-5; TRBD1 aligns across 7 bases. This CDR3 spans 15 amino acids. With 5 bases clipped from V and 4 bases from J, the junction kept 11 bases outside the gene matches. Germline V lookup: CDR1 GTSNPN, CDR2 SVGIG (reference sequence). The DNA for the CDR3 is TGTGCCTGGGGCCGGGACAGTAGTTATAATCAGCCCCAGCATTTT. Protein: CAWGRDSSYNQPQHF.

The gene calls are TRBV11-2 and TRBJ2-5; possibly TRBD1 or TRBD2 for D (5 bases each). Germline loops: CDR1 SGHAT, CDR2 FQNNGV. The CDR3 is 19 residues long. V was shortened by 5 bases and J by 5 bases, with 30 bases between the two germline ends. CDR3 sequence: CASSDPVASGTRFGETQYF. The CDR3 DNA reads as TGTGCCAGCAGCGACCCCGTGGCGTCCGGGACGCGGTTCGGGGAGACCCAGTACTTC.

The rearrangement uses TRBV5-5 and TRBJ2-1; D perhaps matches TRBD2 (5 bases). The CDR3 is made up of 16 amino acids. Trimming took 5 bases from V and 4 from J, leaving 19 bases between them. The V gene's germline CDR1 is SGHKS and CDR2 YYEKEE (reference sequence). The CDR3 is CASRPPLGFLYNEQFF. In DNA, the CDR3 is TGTGCCAGCAGGCCCCCACTAGGGTTTTTATACAATGAGCAGTTCTTC.

This chain joins TRBV7-2 and TRBJ2-5, with 7 positions matching TRBD2. Trimming removed 3 bases from V and 5 bases from J; junction bases left unmatched: 15. Looked up from germline, CDR1 is SGHTA and CDR2 is FQGNSA. The CDR3 runs 17 residues. This CDR3 reads CASSFGERGLSGETQYF. The CDR3 region has the DNA TGTGCCAGCAGCTTCGGGGAGCGGGGTCTCTCCGGCGAGACCCAGTACTTC. Filled out from reference TRBV7-2 and TRBJ2-5, the complete variable domain reads GAGVSQSPSNKVTEKGKDVELRCDPISGHTALYWYRQSLGQGLEFLIYFQGNSAPDKSGLPSDRFSAERTGGSVSTLTIQRTQQEDSAVYLCASSFGERGLSGETQYFGPGTRLLVL.

V and J are TRBV27 and TRBJ2-4; D gene unclear. This CDR3 contains 16 residues. The ends were cut back, 6 bases at V and 3 bases at J, with 18 bases in the middle. CDR1 MNHEY and CDR2 SMNVEV come from the germline V gene (reference sequence). The DNA of the CDR3 is TGTGCCAGCAGCCCTTGGGGAAACCTAGGCAAAAACATTCAGTACTTC. It encodes CASSPWGNLGKNIQYF.

The chain recombines TRBV28 with TRBJ1-2; 9 bases line up with TRBD1. The germline V gene encodes CDR1 MDHEN and CDR2 SYDVKM. V dropped 4 bases and J dropped 0; count of bases not matched to a gene: 9. The CDR3 is 17 amino acids. For the CDR3, the DNA is TGTGCCAGCAGTTCGGGGGGACAGGGAGAGGCTAACTATGGCTACACCTTC. It translates to CASSSGGQGEANYGYTF.